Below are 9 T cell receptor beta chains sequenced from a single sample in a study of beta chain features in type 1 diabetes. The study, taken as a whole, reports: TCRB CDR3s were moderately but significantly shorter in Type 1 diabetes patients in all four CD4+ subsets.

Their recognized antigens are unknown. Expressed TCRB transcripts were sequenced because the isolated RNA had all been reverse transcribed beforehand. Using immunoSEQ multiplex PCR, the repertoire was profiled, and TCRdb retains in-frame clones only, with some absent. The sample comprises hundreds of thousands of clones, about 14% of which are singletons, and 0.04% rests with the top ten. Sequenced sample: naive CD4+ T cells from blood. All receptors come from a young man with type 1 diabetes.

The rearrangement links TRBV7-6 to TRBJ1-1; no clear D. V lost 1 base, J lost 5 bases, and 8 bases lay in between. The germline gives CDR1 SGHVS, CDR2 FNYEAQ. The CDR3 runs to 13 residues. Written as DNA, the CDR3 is TGTGCCAGCAGCTTAGGTCCCAGTACTGAAGCTTTCTTT. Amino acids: CASSLGPSTEAFF. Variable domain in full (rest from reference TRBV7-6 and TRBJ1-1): GAGVSQSPRYKVTKRGQDVALRCDPISGHVSLYWYRQALGQGPEFLTYFNYEAQQDKSGLPNDRFSAERPEGSISTLTIQRTEQRDSAMYRCASSLGPSTEAFFGQGTRLTVV.

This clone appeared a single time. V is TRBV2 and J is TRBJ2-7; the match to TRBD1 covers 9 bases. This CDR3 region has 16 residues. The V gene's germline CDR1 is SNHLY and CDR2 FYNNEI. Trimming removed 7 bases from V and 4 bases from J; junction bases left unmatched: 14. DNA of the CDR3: TGTGCCAGCACTATCCCCCGGGACAGGGATGATTACGAGCAGTACTTC. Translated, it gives CASTIPRDRDDYEQYF.

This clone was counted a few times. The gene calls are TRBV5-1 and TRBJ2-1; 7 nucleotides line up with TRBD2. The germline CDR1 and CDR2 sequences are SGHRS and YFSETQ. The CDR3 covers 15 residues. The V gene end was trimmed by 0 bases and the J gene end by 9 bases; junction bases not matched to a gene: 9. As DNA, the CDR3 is TGCGCCAGCAGCTTGGGTCTAGCGGAGGTTGGTGAGCAGTTCTTC. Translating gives CASSLGLAEVGEQFF. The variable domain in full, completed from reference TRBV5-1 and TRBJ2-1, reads KAGVTQTPRYLIKTRGQQVTLSCSPISGHRSVSWYQQTPGQGLQFLFEYFSETQRNKGNFPGRFSGRQFSNSRSEMNVSTLELGDSALYLCASSLGLAEVGEQFFGPGTRLTVL.

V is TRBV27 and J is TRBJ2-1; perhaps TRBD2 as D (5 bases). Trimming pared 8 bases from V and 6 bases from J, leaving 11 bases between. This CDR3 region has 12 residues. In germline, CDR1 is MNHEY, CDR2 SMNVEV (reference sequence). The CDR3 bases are TGTGCCAGCCCACTAGGGCCCAATGAGCAGTTCTTC. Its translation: CASPLGPNEQFF.

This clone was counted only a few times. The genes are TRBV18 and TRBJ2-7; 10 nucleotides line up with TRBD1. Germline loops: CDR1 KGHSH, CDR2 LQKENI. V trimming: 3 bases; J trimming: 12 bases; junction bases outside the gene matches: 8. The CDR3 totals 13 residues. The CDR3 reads CASSPTGGESRYF. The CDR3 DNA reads TGTGCCAGCTCACCGACAGGGGGCGAGTCTCGGTACTTC. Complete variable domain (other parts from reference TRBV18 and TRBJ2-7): NAGVMQNPRHLVRRRGQEARLRCSPMKGHSHVYWYRQLPEEGLKFMVYLQKENIIDESGMPKERFSAEFPKEGPSILRIQQVVRGDSAAYFCASSPTGGESRYFGPGTRLTVT.

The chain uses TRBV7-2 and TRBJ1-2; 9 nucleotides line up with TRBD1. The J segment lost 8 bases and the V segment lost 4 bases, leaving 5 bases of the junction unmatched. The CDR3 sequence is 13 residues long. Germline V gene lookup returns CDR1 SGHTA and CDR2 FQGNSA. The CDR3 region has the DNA TGTGCCAGCAGCTACCGACAGGGGGAAGGCTACACCTTC. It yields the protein CASSYRQGEGYTF.

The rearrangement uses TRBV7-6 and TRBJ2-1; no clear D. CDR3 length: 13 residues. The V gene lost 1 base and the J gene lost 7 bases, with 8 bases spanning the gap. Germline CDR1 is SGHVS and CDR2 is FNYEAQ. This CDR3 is CASSLGNLNEQFF. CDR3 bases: TGTGCCAGCAGCTTAGGTAACCTGAATGAGCAGTTCTTC.

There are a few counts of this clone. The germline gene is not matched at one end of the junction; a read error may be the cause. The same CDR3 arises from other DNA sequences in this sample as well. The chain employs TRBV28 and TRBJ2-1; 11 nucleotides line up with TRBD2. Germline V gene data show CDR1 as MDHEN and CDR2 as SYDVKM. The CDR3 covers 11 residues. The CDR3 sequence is CASSMTSGTIF. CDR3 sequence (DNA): TGTGCCAGCAGTATGACTAGCGGGACCATCTTC.

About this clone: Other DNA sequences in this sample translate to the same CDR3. For the CDR3, the DNA is TGTGCCAGCTCACCAGGGACTTCTACCTACGAGCAGTACTTC. Encoded protein: CASSPGTSTYEQYF. The J gene is TRBJ2-7, the V gene TRBV18; maybe TRBD2 (6 bases). V lost 2 bases and J lost 2, with 10 bases in between. This CDR3 region has 14 residues. Germline V gives CDR1 KGHSH, CDR2 LQKENI.